The 22 T cell receptor beta chains below all came from one sample that was sequenced in a study of blood T cell repertoires in COVID-19. The assay was immunoSEQ multiplex PCR, and TCRdb's table has in-frame clones only and misses some. The data hold 300,000 to 400,000 clones, with roughly 90% observed a single time. The source material was PBMCs or T cells enriched from blood (not recorded which). These receptors all come from a woman aged 25 to 39 with acute COVID-19.

The rearrangement uses TRBV10-2 and TRBJ2-2, with 9 bases fitting TRBD2. CDR1 is WSHSY and CDR2 is SAAADI in the germline V gene. The CDR3 spans 14 residues. The J segment lost 8 bases and the V segment lost 4 bases, leaving 5 bases of the junction unmatched. Written as DNA, the CDR3 is TGCGCCAGCAGTGTCGGCGGGGGGGTGGGGGAGCTGTTTTTT. Its protein is CASSVGGGVGELFF.

The CDR3 loop is CASSLTGPNTEAFF. Written as DNA, the CDR3 is TGTGCCAGCAGCTTAACAGGCCCGAACACTGAAGCTTTCTTT. This chain connects TRBV5-6 to TRBJ1-1; D perhaps matches TRBD1 (5 bases). The CDR3 runs 14 residues. V lost 2 bases and J 1 base, leaving 9 bases between the germline ends. CDR1 and CDR2 (germline): SGHDT, YYEEEE.

This chain links TRBV7-8 with TRBJ2-2; D possibly corresponds to TRBD1 (5 bases). Trimming cost V 5 bases and J 4 bases, with 11 bases left between them. The V gene's germline CDR1 is SGHVS and CDR2 FQNEAQ. The CDR3 runs to 14 residues. The CDR3 is CASSLRQSTGELFF. CDR3 nucleotide sequence: TGTGCCAGCAGCCTGCGACAGTCCACCGGGGAGCTGTTTTTT.

The chain uses TRBV9 and TRBJ2-3; maybe TRBD1 (5 bases). Trimming took 3 bases from V and 4 from J, leaving 12 bases between them. The CDR3 totals 14 residues. In germline, CDR1 is SGDLS, CDR2 YYNGEE. CDR3 loop: CASSATAFSDTQYF. The CDR3 coding sequence is TGTGCCAGCAGCGCGACAGCTTTCTCAGATACGCAGTATTTT.

The rearrangement joins TRBV10-1 to TRBJ1-2; 8 nucleotides align to TRBD1. The ends lost 6 bases at V and 4 bases at J; junction bases unmatched: 4. Germline V gene lookup returns CDR1 WNHNN and CDR2 SYGVQD (reference sequence). This CDR3 has 13 amino acids. The CDR3 DNA is TGCGCCAGCAGCCGGACAGGGTCCTATGGCTACACCTTC. This translates into CASSRTGSYGYTF.

In the case of this clone: The sample contains more than one DNA sequence encoding this CDR3. The genes are TRBV3-1 (or the pseudogene TRBV3-2) and TRBJ2-7, with 9 bases that match TRBD2. This CDR3 spans 16 amino acids. The junction had 6 bases not matched to a gene; V was cut back by 1 base and J by 2 bases. In germline, CDR1 is LGHDT, CDR2 YNNKEL (reference sequence). This chain's CDR3 is CASSQVSAGGPYEQYF. The CDR3 DNA reads as TGTGCCAGCAGCCAAGTTTCCGCGGGGGGGCCCTACGAGCAGTACTTC.

This chain connects TRBV7-2 to TRBJ2-2; D ambiguous. V dropped 1 base and J dropped 6 bases, with 9 bases sitting between them. The CDR3 is 14 residues long. In germline, CDR1 is SGHTA, CDR2 FQGNSA. CDR3 in amino acids: CASSLDPGAGELFF. CDR3 bases: TGTGCCAGCAGCTTAGACCCAGGCGCCGGGGAGCTGTTTTTT.

This clone was picked up one time. The gene calls are TRBV29-1 and TRBJ2-1, with a tentative D call TRBD2 (5 bases). The V gene lost 0 bases and the J gene lost 6 bases, with 21 bases spanning the gap. Germline V gene lookup returns CDR1 SQVTM and CDR2 ANQGSEA. This CDR3 spans 17 amino acids. CDR3 coding DNA: TGCAGCGTTGAAGATTGGACTCCTGCAATAGGTATCAATGAGCAGTTCTTC. The encoded protein is CSVEDWTPAIGINEQFF.

In this sample, this clone turned up a few times. The rearrangement joins TRBV7-3 to TRBJ2-1; D remains unclear. V was cut by 5 bases and J by 0 bases, with 11 bases left in between. Germline-derived CDR1 and CDR2 are SGHTA and FQGTGA. The CDR3 has 15 amino acids. DNA of the CDR3: TGTGCCAGCAGCCCCGACTTAGGCTCCTACAATGAGCAGTTCTTC. Translating it yields CASSPDLGSYNEQFF.

This clone occurred once. The CDR3 nucleotides are TGCAGCGTTCACCTACTAGTTGGTGGCGAGCAGTACTTC. Its translation: CSVHLLVGGEQYF. The genes are TRBV29-1 and TRBJ2-7, with D possibly TRBD2 on 5 matching bases. CDR3 length: 13 residues. CDR1 and CDR2 from the germline V gene are SQVTM and ANQGSEA. With 5 bases removed from V and 6 bases from J, the gap between germline ends came to 17 bases.

As DNA, the CDR3 is TGTGCCAGCTCACCGCTCACAGGGGACACTGAAGCTTTCTTT. This encodes CASSPLTGDTEAFF. This chain uses TRBV18 with TRBJ1-1; 7 nucleotides agree with TRBD1. The CDR3 extends over 14 amino acids. After removal of 3 bases from V and 3 bases from J, the junction contained 4 bases not matched to a gene. Germline V gene sequence: CDR1 KGHSH, CDR2 LQKENI.

The chain joins TRBV4-1 to TRBJ2-2, with 8 bases aligning to TRBD2. V lost 1 base and J lost 5; bases outside the gene matches: 9. Per the germline V gene, CDR1 is MGHRA and CDR2 is YSYEKL. CDR3 length: 17 residues. CDR3 sequence (DNA): TGCGCCAGCAGCCAAGGAATTGGCGGGGGGCCAACCGGGGAGCTGTTTTTT. Protein sequence: CASSQGIGGGPTGELFF.

The gene calls are TRBV24-1 and TRBJ1-5; 9 bases agree with TRBD1. V lost 10 bases and J lost 6; bases outside the gene matches: 3. Per the germline V gene, CDR1 is KGHDR and CDR2 is SFDVKD. CDR3 size: 12 residues. The CDR3 DNA is TGTGCCACAGGACAGGGGACTCAGCCCCAGCATTTT. Amino acids: CATGQGTQPQHF.

This clone was counted once. The chain's CDR3 is CASSTGVRFEQYF. In nucleotides, the CDR3 is TGTGCCAGCAGCACGGGGGTCCGTTTCGAGCAGTACTTC. The chain recombines TRBV6-2 or TRBV6-3 with TRBJ2-7, with TRBD2 as a possible D gene (6 bases). This CDR3 region has 13 residues. Trimming pared 6 bases from V and 6 bases from J, leaving 15 bases between. The germline V gene has CDR1 MNHEY and CDR2 SVGEGT.

This clone came up once. V gene TRBV9 combines with J gene TRBJ2-7; no reliable D call. The germline V and J ends were trimmed by 4 bases and 5 bases, with 19 bases remaining between them. The germline gives CDR1 SGDLS, CDR2 YYNGEE. The CDR3 covers 15 residues. The CDR3 reads CASSPSGGFGHEQYF. In DNA form, the CDR3 reads TGTGCCAGCAGCCCTTCGGGTGGATTTGGTCACGAGCAGTACTTC.

The chain recombines TRBV6-4 with TRBJ2-1; no reliable D call. The CDR3 is 13 residues long. Germline CDR1 reads MRHNA; CDR2 reads SNTAGT. Trimming took off 2 bases at V and 6 bases at J, with 8 bases between the two ends. Here the CDR3 DNA reads TGTGCCAGCAGTGACGTGCGTGGCAATGAGCAGTTCTTC. The encoded protein is CASSDVRGNEQFF.

This clone appeared a single time. The rearrangement joins TRBV15 to TRBJ2-7; maybe TRBD1 (6 bases). The CDR3 loop spans 15 amino acids. The V gene's germline CDR1 is LNHNV and CDR2 YYDKDF (reference sequence). Trimming left V 0 bases short and J 3 bases short, with 12 bases between. The CDR3 sequence: CATSRDLSQGYEQYF. The CDR3 nucleotides read TGTGCCACCAGCAGAGATCTTTCACAGGGCTACGAGCAGTACTTC.

V and J are TRBV18 and TRBJ2-1, with 11 bases that match TRBD2. The CDR3 spans 15 residues. V was clipped by 3 bases and J by 6 bases; unmatched bases: 4. CDR1 is KGHSH and CDR2 is LQKENI in the germline V gene. The CDR3 DNA reads TGTGCCAGCTCACCGAGGACTAGCGGGCCCAATGAGCAGTTCTTC. Translation: CASSPRTSGPNEQFF.

The chain is built from TRBV7-3 and TRBJ1-2; possibly TRBD1 for D (5 bases). The CDR3 extends over 11 amino acids. Between the trimmed V and J ends, which lost 8 bases and 5 bases, there was a span of 9 bases. CDR1 SGHTA and CDR2 FQGTGA come from the germline V gene. The CDR3 loop is CASGSGYGYTF. CDR3 nucleotide sequence: TGTGCCAGCGGGTCAGGGTATGGCTACACCTTC.

This sequence joins TRBV14 and TRBJ1-3; D possibly corresponds to TRBD1 (6 bases). V was cut by 1 base and J by 0 bases, with 10 bases left in between. CDR3 length equals 16 residues. The germline gives CDR1 SGHDN, CDR2 FVKESK. CDR3 residues: CASSQAEGGSGNTIYF. The CDR3 DNA reads TGTGCCAGCAGCCAAGCGGAAGGGGGCTCTGGAAACACCATATATTTT.

This rearrangement joins TRBV7-3 to TRBJ2-3; TRBD2 aligns across 7 bases. The CDR3 is 14 residues long. Germline V lookup: CDR1 SGHTA, CDR2 FQGTGA. The J segment lost 1 base and the V segment lost 3 bases, leaving 1 base of the junction unmatched. The CDR3 loop is CASSLSGGTDTQYF. CDR3 sequence (DNA): TGTGCCAGCAGCTTGAGCGGGGGCACAGATACGCAGTATTTT.

V and J are TRBV29-1 and TRBJ2-3, with a possible D match to TRBD2 (5 bases). Germline V CDR1 and CDR2: SQVTM, ANQGSEA. The CDR3 covers 13 residues. V lost 4 bases, J lost 3 bases, and 11 bases lay in between. This chain's CDR3 is CSVAPGLTDTQYF. DNA for the CDR3: TGCAGCGTTGCCCCCGGACTGACAGATACGCAGTATTTT.